Below are 18 T cell receptor beta chains sequenced from a single sample in a study of Tregs in tolerant kidney transplant recipients. Only in-frame clones appear in the TCRdb table, and some are missing; sequencing was by immunoSEQ multiplex PCR. This sample has 200,000 to 300,000 clones, with about 86% found just once. The sample was CD4+ T cells from blood. These receptors originate from a human donor in good health.

CDR3 DNA: TGTGCCAGCAGCTTAGTCCCAGGGGGCGCTGACTATGGCTACACCTTC. Residues: CASSLVPGGADYGYTF. The chain carries TRBV7-2 and TRBJ1-2; 8 bases align to TRBD1. The germline CDR1 and CDR2 sequences are SGHTA and FQGNSA. The CDR3 has 16 amino acids. V lost 1 base, J lost 3 bases, and 7 bases stayed unmatched.

The gene calls are TRBV2 and TRBJ2-7, with a tentative D call TRBD1 (6 bases). CDR1 and CDR2 from the germline V gene are SNHLY and FYNNEI. The CDR3 length is 11 residues. With 7 bases removed from V and 6 bases from J, the gap between germline ends came to 10 bases. CDR3 residues: CASKQGSEQYF. The CDR3 coding sequence is TGTGCCAGCAAACAGGGAAGCGAGCAGTACTTC.

This clone appeared a few times. V usage is TRBV6-8 and J usage is TRBJ1-5, with D possibly TRBD1 on 5 matching bases. The germline CDR1 and CDR2 sequences are MNHGY and SAAAGT. V dropped 2 bases and J dropped 2 bases, with 13 bases sitting between them. The CDR3 has 16 amino acids. The CDR3 nucleotides read TGTGCCAGCAGTTACGGGGGGGTAGAGGGCAATCAGCCCCAGCATTTT. Translation gives CASSYGGVEGNQPQHF.

In the case of this clone: Other DNA sequences from this sample encode an identical CDR3 as well. This sequence joins TRBV19 and TRBJ2-7; 8 nucleotides match TRBD1. Germline CDR1 reads LNHDA; CDR2 reads SQIVND (reference sequence). With V trimmed by 6 bases and J by 3 bases, 1 base remained unmatched. The CDR3 is made up of 12 amino acids. The CDR3, as DNA: TGTGCCAGTAGCGACAGGGGCTACGAGCAGTACTTC. It specifies CASSDRGYEQYF.

The chain carries TRBV2 and TRBJ1-5, with 10 bases that match TRBD1. J lost 6 bases, V lost 4 bases, and 3 bases had no gene match. This CDR3 region has 14 residues. The germline CDR1 and CDR2 sequences are SNHLY and FYNNEI. The CDR3 sequence is CASSAGTGAQPQHF. The CDR3 coding sequence is TGTGCCAGCAGTGCCGGGACAGGGGCTCAGCCCCAGCATTTT.

The V call is TRBV19, the J call TRBJ2-5; TRBD2 might be the D (5 bases). This CDR3 comprises 15 residues. Trimming left V 1 base short and J 7 bases short, with 16 bases between. CDR1 is LNHDA, CDR2 SQIVND, per germline (reference sequence). CDR3 protein: CASSIAGPFGGTQYF. The CDR3 DNA reads TGTGCCAGTAGTATAGCCGGTCCGTTCGGAGGGACCCAGTACTTC. Looking up the rest from reference TRBV19 and TRBJ2-5 gives the full variable domain: DGGITQSPKYLFRKEGQNVTLSCEQNLNHDAMYWYRQDPGQGLRLIYYSQIVNDFQKGDIAEGYSVSREKKESFPLTVTSAQKNPTAFYLCASSIAGPFGGTQYFGPGTRLLVL.

This chain links TRBV27 with TRBJ2-1; D ambiguous. CDR1 is MNHEY and CDR2 is SMNVEV in the germline V gene (reference sequence). This CDR3 has 12 amino acids. V lost 5 bases and J lost 0, with 2 bases in between. The CDR3, as DNA: TGTGCCAGCAGTACCTCCTACAATGAGCAGTTCTTC. Translated: CASSTSYNEQFF.

The rearrangement uses TRBV5-4 and TRBJ1-2; TRBD1 aligns across 8 bases. Trimming took 0 bases from V and 3 from J; bases not matched to a gene: 4. This CDR3 is built from 15 residues. The germline CDR1 and CDR2 sequences are SGHNT and YYREEE (reference sequence). The CDR3, as DNA: TGTGCCAGCAGCTTGGGGCAGGGGGCTGACTATGGCTACACCTTC. Protein sequence: CASSLGQGADYGYTF.

This chain connects TRBV19 to TRBJ2-5; possible D gene TRBD1, 6 bases. CDR3 length equals 16 residues. Germline V gene data show CDR1 as LNHDA and CDR2 as SQIVND (reference sequence). V was pared by 5 bases and J by 2 bases, with 18 bases between. The CDR3 loop is CASSSSFDRTQETQYF. Written as DNA, the CDR3 is TGTGCCAGTAGTTCTTCCTTTGACAGGACGCAAGAGACCCAGTACTTC.

CDR3 residues: CAWSAYNSPLHF. CDR3 nucleotides: TGTGCCTGGTCAGCGTATAATTCACCCCTCCACTTT. The rearrangement uses TRBV30 and TRBJ1-6; D is unresolved. Germline CDR1 GTSNPN, CDR2 SVGIG (reference sequence). V was shortened by 5 bases and J by 4 bases, with 6 bases between the two germline ends. The CDR3 runs 12 residues.

The chain combines TRBV5-5 with TRBJ1-5; D remains unclear. Germline-derived CDR1 and CDR2 are SGHKS and YYEKEE (reference sequence). The CDR3 covers 14 residues. With 6 bases removed from V and 7 bases from J, the gap between germline ends came to 17 bases. Here the CDR3 reads CASTLTFGYQPQHF. In DNA form, the CDR3 reads TGTGCCAGCACCTTAACCTTTGGGTACCAGCCCCAGCATTTT.

The J gene is TRBJ2-3, the V gene TRBV5-1; D not resolved. Germline CDR1 reads SGHRS; CDR2 reads YFSETQ. CDR3 length: 13 residues. V was clipped by 1 base and J by 6 bases, with 9 bases between them. CDR3 amino acids: CASSLFLIDTQYF. The CDR3 DNA reads as TGCGCCAGCAGCTTGTTCCTTATCGATACGCAGTATTTT.

The chain recombines TRBV10-3 with TRBJ1-3, with 8 nucleotides matching TRBD1. The ends lost 10 bases at V and 4 bases at J; junction bases unmatched: 12. This CDR3 spans 15 amino acids. CDR1 and CDR2 (germline): ENHRY, SYGVKD. CDR3 in amino acids: CATWTGNRFGNTIYF. CDR3 DNA sequence: TGTGCCACCTGGACAGGGAATAGATTCGGAAACACCATATATTTT.

This chain connects TRBV4-1 to TRBJ2-4; TRBD2 matches 8 bases. The germline V gene has CDR1 MGHRA and CDR2 YSYEKL. The CDR3 is made up of 19 amino acids. V shed 2 bases and J 1 base; nucleotides not matched to a gene: 13. The CDR3 DNA reads TGCGCCAGCAGCCAATTCTTAGCGGGAAAATTTTTTGCCAAAAACATTCAGTACTTC. This encodes CASSQFLAGKFFAKNIQYF.

V usage is TRBV5-1 and J usage is TRBJ1-6; 8 bases agree with TRBD1. Germline assignment: CDR1 SGHRS and CDR2 YFSETQ. The CDR3 consists of 15 residues. V lost 2 bases and J lost 4; bases outside the gene matches: 2. The chain's CDR3 is CASSFNRGYNSPLHF. The CDR3 DNA follows: TGCGCCAGCAGCTTCAACAGGGGGTATAATTCACCCCTCCACTTT.

The sample holds one count of this clone. V gene TRBV30 combines with J gene TRBJ1-4; TRBD1 aligns across 7 bases. V lost 5 bases and J lost 5; bases outside the gene matches: 5. The CDR3 loop spans 13 amino acids. Per germline, CDR1 GTSNPN and CDR2 SVGIG (reference sequence). CDR3: CAWDRAPNEKLFF. In DNA form, the CDR3 reads TGTGCCTGGGACAGGGCCCCCAATGAAAAACTGTTTTTT. Full variable domain (missing parts from reference TRBV30 and TRBJ1-4): SQTIHQWPATLVQPVGSPLSLECTVEGTSNPNLYWYRQAAGRGLQLLFYSVGIGQISSEVPQNLSASRPQDRQFILSSKKLLLSDSGFYLCAWDRAPNEKLFFGSGTQLSVL.

This chain joins TRBV19 and TRBJ2-7; 7 bases align to TRBD1. CDR3 size: 15 residues. The V segment lost 6 bases and the J segment 0 bases; nucleotides outside the gene matches: 8. The V gene's germline CDR1 is LNHDA and CDR2 SQIVND (reference sequence). This CDR3 reads CASRKDRDRSYEQYF. CDR3 DNA: TGTGCCAGTAGAAAAGACAGGGATCGCTCCTACGAGCAGTACTTC.

About this clone itself: A junction boundary mismatches the germline segment, possibly from a read error. The chain joins TRBV2 to TRBJ2-2; 9 bases line up with TRBD1. Germline V gene lookup returns CDR1 SNHLY and CDR2 FYNNEI. There are 17 residues in the CDR3. Written as DNA, the CDR3 is TGTGCCAGCAGCGACCCTTCCGGGACAGGGTACACCGGGGAGCTGCTTTTT. It codes for CASSDPSGTGYTGELLF.